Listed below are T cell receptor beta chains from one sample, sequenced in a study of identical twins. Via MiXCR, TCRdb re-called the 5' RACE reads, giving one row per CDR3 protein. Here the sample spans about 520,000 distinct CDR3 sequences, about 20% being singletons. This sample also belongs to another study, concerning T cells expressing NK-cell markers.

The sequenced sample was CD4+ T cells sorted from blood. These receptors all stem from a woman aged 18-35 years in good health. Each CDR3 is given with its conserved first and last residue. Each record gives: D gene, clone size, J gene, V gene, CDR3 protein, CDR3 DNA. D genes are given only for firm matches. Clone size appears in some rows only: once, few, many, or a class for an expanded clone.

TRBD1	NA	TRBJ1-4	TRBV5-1	CASSLTGARMEKLFF	TGCGCCAGCAGCTTGACAGGGGCCCGGATGGAAAAACTGTTTTTT
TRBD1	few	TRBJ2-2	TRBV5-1	CASSWGQGLTGELFF	TGCGCCAGCAGCTGGGGACAGGGACTAACCGGGGAGCTGTTTTTT
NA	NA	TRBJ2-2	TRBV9	CASSVDSGAGELFF	TGTGCCAGCAGCGTAGACTCGGGGGCCGGGGAGCTGTTTTTT
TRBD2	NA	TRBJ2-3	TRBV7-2	CASSRYGLAGHSDTQYF	TGTGCCAGCAGCCGATACGGACTAGCGGGACACTCAGATACGCAGTATTTT
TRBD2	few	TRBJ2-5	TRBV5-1	CASSLGLAGGSETQYF	TGCGCCAGCAGCTTGGGACTAGCGGGAGGATCGGAGACCCAGTACTTC
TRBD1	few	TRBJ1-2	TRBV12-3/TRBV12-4	CASRGQLSNYGYTF	TGTGCCAGCAGGGGACAGTTAAGTAACTATGGCTACACCTTC
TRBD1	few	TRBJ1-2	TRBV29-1	CSVVVDRGGYTF	TGCAGCGTTGTGGTAGACAGGGGCGGCTACACCTTC
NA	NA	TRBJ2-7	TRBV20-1	CSASRRSYEQYF	TGCAGTGCTAGTAGGAGATCCTACGAGCAGTACTTC
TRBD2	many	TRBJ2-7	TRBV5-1	CASSSGLDGSEQYF	TGCGCCAGCAGCTCGGGACTAGATGGGAGCGAGCAGTACTTC
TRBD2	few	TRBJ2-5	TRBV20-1	CSARRPSGRAPGETQYF	TGCAGTGCTAGAAGACCTAGCGGGAGGGCCCCTGGGGAGACCCAGTACTTC
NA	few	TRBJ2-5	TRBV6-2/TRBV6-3	CASSPRDFGETQYF	TGTGCCAGCAGTCCAAGGGACTTTGGGGAGACCCAGTACTTC
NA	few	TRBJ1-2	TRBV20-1	CSASGGTGGYTF	TGCAGTGCTAGCGGGGGGACGGGTGGCTACACCTTC
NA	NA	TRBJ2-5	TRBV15	CATSLAETQYF	TGTGCCACCAGCCTGGCAGAGACCCAGTACTTC
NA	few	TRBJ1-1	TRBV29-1	CSASDTVNTEAFF	TGCAGCGCGTCGGACACCGTGAACACTGAAGCTTTCTTT
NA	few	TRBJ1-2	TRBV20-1	CSAADRPGNYGYTF	TGCAGTGCTGCCGACCGCCCTGGGAACTATGGCTACACCTTC
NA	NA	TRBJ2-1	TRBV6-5	CASSSLGEQFF	TGTGCCAGCAGTTCCCTAGGGGAGCAGTTCTTC
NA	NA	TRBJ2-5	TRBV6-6	CASRLRQEETQYF	TGTGCCAGCAGACTCCGACAGGAAGAGACCCAGTACTTC